The present TCR beta chain was sequenced within a study of T cell clonality in common variable immunodeficiency. Germline CDR1 and CDR2: MGHRA and YSYEKL. CDR3 size: 15 residues. Study-wide points: Reportedly, TCR beta sequences from common variable immunodeficiency showed fewer deletions and N-nucleotide insertions. TCRbeta clonality was increased in CVID versus healthy controls. CVID patient heterogeneity limited repertoire-clinical complication correlations.

This clone was counted ten times or more. The target antigen is unknown. The read ends 3 residues before the CDR3 terminus; that terminus is restored from the germline J gene. Equal genomic DNA amounts from CVID and control samples were sequenced. Sequenced by immunoSEQ multiplex PCR; TCRdb stores in-frame clones only, minus some. Singletons are absent from the sample, which has about 37,000 clones. This sequence originates from a person aged 18 to 75 in good health. V usage is TRBV4-1 and J usage is TRBJ2-3; D ambiguous. The sample was peripheral blood mononuclear cells. CDR3 loop: CASSTYAEPGETQYF. The DNA read from the CDR3 is TGCGCCAGCAGCACGTATGCGGAGCCCGGAGAGACG.